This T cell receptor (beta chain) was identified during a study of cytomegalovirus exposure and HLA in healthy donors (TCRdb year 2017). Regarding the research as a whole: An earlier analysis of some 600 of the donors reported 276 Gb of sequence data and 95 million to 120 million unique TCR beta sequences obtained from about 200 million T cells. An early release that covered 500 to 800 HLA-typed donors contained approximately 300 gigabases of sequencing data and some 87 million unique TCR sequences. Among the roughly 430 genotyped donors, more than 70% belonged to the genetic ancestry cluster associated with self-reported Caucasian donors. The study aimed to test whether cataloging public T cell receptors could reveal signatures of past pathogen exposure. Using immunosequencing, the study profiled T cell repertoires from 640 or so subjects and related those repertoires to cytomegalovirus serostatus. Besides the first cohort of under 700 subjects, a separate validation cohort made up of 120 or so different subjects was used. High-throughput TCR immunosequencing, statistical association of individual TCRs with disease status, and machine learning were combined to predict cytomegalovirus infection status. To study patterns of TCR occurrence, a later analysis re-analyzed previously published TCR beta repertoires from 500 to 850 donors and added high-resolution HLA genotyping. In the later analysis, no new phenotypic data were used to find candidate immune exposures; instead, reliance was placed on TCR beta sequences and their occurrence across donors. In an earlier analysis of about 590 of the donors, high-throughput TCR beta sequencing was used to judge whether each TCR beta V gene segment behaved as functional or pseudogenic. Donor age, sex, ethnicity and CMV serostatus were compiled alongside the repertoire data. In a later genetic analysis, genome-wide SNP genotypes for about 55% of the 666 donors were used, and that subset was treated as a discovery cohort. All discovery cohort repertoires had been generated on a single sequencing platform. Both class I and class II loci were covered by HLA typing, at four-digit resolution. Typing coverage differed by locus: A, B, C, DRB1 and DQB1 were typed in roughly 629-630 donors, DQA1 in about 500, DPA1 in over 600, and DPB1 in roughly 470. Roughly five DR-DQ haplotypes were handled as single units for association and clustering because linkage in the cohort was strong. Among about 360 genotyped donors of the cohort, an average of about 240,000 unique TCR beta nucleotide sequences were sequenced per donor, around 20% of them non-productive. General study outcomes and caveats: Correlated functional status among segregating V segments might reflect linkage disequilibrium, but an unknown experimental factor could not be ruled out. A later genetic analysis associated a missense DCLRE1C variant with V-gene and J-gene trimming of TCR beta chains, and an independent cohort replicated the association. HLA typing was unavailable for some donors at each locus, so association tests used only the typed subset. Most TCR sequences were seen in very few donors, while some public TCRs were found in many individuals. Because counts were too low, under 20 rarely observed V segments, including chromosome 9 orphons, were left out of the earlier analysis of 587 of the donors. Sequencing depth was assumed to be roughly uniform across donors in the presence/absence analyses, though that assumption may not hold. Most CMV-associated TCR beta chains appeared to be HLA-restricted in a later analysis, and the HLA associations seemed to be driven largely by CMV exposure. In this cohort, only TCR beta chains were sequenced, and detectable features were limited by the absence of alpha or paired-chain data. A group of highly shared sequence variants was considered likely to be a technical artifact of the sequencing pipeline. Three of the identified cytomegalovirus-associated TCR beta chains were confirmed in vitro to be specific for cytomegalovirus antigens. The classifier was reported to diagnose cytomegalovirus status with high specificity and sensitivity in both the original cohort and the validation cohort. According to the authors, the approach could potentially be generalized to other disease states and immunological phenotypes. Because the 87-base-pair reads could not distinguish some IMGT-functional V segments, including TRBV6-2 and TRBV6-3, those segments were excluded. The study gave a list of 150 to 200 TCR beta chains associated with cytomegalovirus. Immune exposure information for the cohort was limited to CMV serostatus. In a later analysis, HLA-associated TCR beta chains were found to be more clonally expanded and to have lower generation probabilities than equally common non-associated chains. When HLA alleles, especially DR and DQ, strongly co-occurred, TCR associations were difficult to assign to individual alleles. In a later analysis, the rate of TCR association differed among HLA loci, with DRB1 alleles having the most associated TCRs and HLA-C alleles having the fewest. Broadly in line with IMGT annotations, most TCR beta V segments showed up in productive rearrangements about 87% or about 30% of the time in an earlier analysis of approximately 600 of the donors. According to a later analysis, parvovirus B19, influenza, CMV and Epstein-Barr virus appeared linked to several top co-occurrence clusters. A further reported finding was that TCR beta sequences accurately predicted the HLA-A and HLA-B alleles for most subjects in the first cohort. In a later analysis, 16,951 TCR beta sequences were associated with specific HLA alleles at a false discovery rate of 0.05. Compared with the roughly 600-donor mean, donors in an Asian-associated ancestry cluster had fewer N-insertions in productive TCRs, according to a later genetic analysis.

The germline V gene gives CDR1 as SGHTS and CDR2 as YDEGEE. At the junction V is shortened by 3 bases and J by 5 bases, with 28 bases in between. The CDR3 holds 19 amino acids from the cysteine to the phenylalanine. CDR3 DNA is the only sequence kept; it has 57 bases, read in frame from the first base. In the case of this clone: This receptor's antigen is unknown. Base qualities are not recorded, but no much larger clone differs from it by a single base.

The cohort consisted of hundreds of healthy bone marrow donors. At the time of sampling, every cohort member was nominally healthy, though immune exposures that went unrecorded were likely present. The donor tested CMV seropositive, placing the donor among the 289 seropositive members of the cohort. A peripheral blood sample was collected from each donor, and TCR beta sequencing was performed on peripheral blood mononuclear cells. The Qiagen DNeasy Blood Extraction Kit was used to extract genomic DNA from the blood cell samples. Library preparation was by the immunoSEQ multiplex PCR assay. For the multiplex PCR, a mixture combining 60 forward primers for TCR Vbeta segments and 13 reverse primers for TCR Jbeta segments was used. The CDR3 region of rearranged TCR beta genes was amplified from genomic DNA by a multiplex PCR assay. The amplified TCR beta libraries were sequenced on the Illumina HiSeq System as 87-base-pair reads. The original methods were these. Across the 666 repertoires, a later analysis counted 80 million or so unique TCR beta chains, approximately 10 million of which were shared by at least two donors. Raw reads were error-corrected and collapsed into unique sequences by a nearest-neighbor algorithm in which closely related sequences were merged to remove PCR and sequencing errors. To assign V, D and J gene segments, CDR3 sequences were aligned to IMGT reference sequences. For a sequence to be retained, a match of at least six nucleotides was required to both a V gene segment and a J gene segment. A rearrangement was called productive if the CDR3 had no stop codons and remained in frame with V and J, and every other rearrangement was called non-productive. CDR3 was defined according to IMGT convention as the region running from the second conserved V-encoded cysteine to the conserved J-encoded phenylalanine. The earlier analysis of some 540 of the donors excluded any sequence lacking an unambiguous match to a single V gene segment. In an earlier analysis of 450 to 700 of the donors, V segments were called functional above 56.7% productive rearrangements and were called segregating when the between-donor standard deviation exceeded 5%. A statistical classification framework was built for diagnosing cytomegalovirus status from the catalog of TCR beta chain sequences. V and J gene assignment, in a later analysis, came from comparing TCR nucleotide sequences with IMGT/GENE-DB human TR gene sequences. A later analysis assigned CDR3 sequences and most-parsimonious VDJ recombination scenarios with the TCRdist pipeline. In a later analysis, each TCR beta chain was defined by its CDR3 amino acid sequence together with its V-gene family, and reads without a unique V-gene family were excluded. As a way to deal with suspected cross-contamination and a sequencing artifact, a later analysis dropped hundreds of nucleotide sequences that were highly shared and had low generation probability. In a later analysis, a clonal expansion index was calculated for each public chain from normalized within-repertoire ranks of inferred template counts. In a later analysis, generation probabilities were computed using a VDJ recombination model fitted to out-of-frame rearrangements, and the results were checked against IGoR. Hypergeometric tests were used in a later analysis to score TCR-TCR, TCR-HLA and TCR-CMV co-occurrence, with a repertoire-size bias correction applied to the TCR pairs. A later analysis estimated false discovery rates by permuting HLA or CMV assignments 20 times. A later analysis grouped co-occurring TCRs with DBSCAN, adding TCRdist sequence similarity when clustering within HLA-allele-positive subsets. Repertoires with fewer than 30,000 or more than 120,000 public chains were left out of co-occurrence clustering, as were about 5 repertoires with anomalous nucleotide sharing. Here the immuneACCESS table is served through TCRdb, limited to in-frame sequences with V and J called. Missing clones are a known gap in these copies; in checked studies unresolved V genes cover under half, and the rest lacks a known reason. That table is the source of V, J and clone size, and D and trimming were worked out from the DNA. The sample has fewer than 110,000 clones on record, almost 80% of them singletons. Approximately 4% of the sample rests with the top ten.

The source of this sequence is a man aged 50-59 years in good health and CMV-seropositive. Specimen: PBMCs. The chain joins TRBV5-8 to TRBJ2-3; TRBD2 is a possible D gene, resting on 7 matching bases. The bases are TGTGCCAGCAGCTGGACCACATATCGGGGGGCGCGGAAAGAAGATACGCAGTATTTT. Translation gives CASSWTTYRGARKEDTQYF. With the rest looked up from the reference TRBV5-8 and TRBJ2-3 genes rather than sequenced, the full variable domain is EAGVTQSPTHLIKTRGQQATLRCSPISGHTSVYWYQQALGLGLQFLLWYDEGEERNRGNFPPRFSGRQFPNYSSELNVNALELEDSALYLCASSWTTYRGARKEDTQYFGPGTRLTVL.